This entry is about one TCR beta chain. The sample belongs to a study of blood T cell repertoires in COVID-19. Whole-study context: Sites in the United States, Italy and Spain provided acute and convalescent COVID-19 samples. Nucleic acid was either cDNA or gDNA, and it came from T cells, B-cell-depleted T cells, or PBMCs.

Trimming shortened V by 1 base and J by 3 bases, and 12 bases separated the two germline ends. Germline loops: CDR1 LGHNA, CDR2 YSLEER. This CDR3 spans 15 amino acids. Original processing methods: Reference gene primer amplification gave nucleated cell count estimates. Sequencing was performed with immunoSEQ multiplex PCR; in TCRdb, only in-frame clones are kept and a portion is missing. From that table come the V and J calls and clone size; the DNA was used to work out D and trimming. The sample has approximately 140,000 clones, around 88% seen once. The chain links TRBV4-3 to TRBJ1-2, with a possible D match to TRBD1 (5 bases). This TCR was recovered from a woman aged 60-70 years with acute or convalescent COVID-19. The source material was peripheral blood. CDR3 loop: CASSQVFGHYYGYTF. The CDR3 nucleotides are TGCGCCAGCAGCCAAGTTTTCGGACACTACTATGGCTACACCTTC.